The subject of this entry is one TCR beta chain. Its antigen is as yet unknown. The source of the sample is a study of early T cells in non-severe SARS-CoV-2 infection. Points from the study as a whole: In VDJdb matching, anti-spike CD8 responses were favored while private and CD4 specificities went missing.

Trimming took off 6 bases at V and 8 bases at J, with 16 bases between the two ends. The CDR3 covers 13 residues. The germline CDR1 and CDR2 sequences are DFQATT and SNEGSKA (reference sequence). Individual cDNA molecules carried attached unique molecular identifiers. TCRdb re-derived calls from the 5' RACE reads in MiXCR, one entry per CDR3 protein. The sample holds 55,000 to 80,000 distinct CDR3 sequences, 7% to 10% seen once. The sequence was collected from an adult who was a healthcare worker with PCR-confirmed SARS-CoV-2 infection or an uninfected control (not recorded which). Sequencing was performed on whole blood, taken at baseline. The J gene is TRBJ1-4, the V gene TRBV20-1; D is possibly TRBD1 (6 bases). The CDR3 reads CSAGGGLREKLFF. DNA for the CDR3: TGCAGTGCCGGTGGGGGCCTGCGGGAAAAACTGTTTTTT.